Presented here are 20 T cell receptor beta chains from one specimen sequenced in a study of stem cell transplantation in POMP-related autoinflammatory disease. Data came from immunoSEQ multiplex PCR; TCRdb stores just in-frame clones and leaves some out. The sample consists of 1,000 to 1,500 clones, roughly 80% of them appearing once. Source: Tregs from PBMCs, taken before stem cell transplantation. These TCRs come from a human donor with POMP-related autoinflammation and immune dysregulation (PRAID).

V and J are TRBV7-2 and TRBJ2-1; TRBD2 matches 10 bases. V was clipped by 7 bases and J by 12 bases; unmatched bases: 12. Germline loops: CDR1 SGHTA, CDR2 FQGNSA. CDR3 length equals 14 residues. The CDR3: CASTRLAGRPGQFF. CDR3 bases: TGTGCCAGCACTAGACTAGCGGGCCGTCCGGGGCAGTTCTTC.

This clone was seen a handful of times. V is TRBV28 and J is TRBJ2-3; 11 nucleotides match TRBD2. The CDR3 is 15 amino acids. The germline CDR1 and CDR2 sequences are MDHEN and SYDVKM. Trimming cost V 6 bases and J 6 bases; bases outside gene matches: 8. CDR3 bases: TGTGCCAGCAGGGCCGGACTAGCGGGCGAGGATACGCAGTATTTT. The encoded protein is CASRAGLAGEDTQYF.

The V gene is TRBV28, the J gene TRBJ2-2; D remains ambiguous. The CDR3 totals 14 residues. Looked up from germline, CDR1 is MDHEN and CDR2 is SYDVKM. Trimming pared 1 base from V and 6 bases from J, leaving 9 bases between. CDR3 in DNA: TGTGCCAGCAGTTTATTAAGGGCGGCCGGGGAGCTGTTTTTT. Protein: CASSLLRAAGELFF.

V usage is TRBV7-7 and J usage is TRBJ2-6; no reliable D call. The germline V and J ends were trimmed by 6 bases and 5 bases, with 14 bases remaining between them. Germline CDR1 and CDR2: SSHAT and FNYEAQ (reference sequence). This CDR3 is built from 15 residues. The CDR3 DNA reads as TGTGCCAGCAGAGTGCCACAAAGTCGGGCCAACGTCCTGACTTTC. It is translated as CASRVPQSRANVLTF.

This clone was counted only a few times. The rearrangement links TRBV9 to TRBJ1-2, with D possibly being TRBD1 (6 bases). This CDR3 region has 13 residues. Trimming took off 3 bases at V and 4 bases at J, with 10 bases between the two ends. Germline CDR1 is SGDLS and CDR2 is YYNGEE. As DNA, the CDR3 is TGTGCCAGCAGCGAGGGGGGGCTCTATGGCTACACCTTC. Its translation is CASSEGGLYGYTF.

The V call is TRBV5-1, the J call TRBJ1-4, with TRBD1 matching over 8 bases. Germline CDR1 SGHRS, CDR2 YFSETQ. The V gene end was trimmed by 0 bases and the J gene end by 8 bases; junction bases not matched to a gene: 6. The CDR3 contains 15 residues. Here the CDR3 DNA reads TGCGCCAGCAGCTTGGCTGGGACAGGTGGGGAAAAACTGTTTTTT. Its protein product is CASSLAGTGGEKLFF.

CDR3 bases: TGCGCCAGCAGCCAAACCCCCAGGGAGGAGACCCAGTACTTC. This sequence encodes CASSQTPREETQYF. The gene calls are TRBV4-1 and TRBJ2-5, with D perhaps assigned TRBD1 or TRBD2 (5 bases each). CDR3 size: 14 residues. V was pared by 2 bases and J by 5 bases, with 12 bases between. Germline CDR1 MGHRA, CDR2 YSYEKL.

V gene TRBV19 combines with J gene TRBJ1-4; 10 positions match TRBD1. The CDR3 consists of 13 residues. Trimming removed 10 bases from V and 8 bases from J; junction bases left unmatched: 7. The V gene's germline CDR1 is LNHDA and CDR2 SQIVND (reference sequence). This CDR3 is CATVDRGREKLFF. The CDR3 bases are TGTGCCACCGTCGACAGGGGGCGCGAAAAACTGTTTTTT.

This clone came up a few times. The CDR3 DNA reads as TGTGCCAGCATCTTGGACCGTACCTACGAGCAGTACTTC. Translation: CASILDRTYEQYF. V usage is TRBV2 and J usage is TRBJ2-7; no clear D gene. Per the germline V gene, CDR1 is SNHLY and CDR2 is FYNNEI. The V end lost 7 bases, the J end lost 2 bases, and 12 bases lay between the germline ends. The CDR3 extends over 13 amino acids.

The DNA of the CDR3 is TGTGCCAGCAGCCTTGGAGCACACACCCCTGACTACACCTTC. As protein: CASSLGAHTPDYTF. V and J are TRBV28 and TRBJ1-2; D ambiguous. This CDR3 has 14 residues. V lost 6 bases to trimming and J lost 10 bases, with 21 bases between them. Germline V lookup: CDR1 MDHEN, CDR2 SYDVKM.

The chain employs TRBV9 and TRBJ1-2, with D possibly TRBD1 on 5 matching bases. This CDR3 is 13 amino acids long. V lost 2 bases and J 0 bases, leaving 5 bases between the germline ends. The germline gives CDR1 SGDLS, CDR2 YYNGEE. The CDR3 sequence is CASSVGPNYGYTF. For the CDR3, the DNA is TGTGCCAGCAGCGTGGGGCCTAACTATGGCTACACCTTC.

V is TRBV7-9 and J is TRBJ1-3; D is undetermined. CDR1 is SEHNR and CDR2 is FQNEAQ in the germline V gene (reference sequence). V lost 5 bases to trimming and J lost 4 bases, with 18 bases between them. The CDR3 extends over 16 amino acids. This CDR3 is CASSMNRTWPGNTIYF. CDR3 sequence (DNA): TGTGCCAGCAGCATGAATAGGACCTGGCCAGGAAACACCATATATTTT.

CDR3 in DNA: TGTGCCAGCAGCTTAGTGGCTAGCGGGGTTTACAATGAGCAGTTCTTC. Translated, it gives CASSLVASGVYNEQFF. The V and J genes are TRBV7-9 and TRBJ2-1; 9 nucleotides match TRBD2. The junction had 5 bases not matched to a gene; V was cut back by 1 base and J by 4 bases. There are 16 residues in the CDR3. CDR1 and CDR2 (germline): SEHNR, FQNEAQ (reference sequence).

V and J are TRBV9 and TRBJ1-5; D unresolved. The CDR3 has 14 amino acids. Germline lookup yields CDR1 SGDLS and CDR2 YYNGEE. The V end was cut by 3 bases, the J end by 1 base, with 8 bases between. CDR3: CASSASSSNQPQHF. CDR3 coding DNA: TGTGCCAGCAGCGCCTCATCCAGCAATCAGCCCCAGCATTTT.

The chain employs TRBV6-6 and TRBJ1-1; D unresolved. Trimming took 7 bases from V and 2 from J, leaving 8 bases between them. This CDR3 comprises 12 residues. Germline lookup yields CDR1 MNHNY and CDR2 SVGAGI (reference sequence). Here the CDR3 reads CASTDPNTEAFF. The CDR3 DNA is TGTGCCAGCACCGACCCAAACACTGAAGCTTTCTTT.

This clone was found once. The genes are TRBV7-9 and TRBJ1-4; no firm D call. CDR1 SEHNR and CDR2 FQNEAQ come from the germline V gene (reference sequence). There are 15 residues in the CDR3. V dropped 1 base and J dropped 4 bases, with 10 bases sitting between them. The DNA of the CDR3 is TGTGCCAGCAGCTTAGGGCCACGCCATAATGAAAAACTGTTTTTT. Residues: CASSLGPRHNEKLFF.

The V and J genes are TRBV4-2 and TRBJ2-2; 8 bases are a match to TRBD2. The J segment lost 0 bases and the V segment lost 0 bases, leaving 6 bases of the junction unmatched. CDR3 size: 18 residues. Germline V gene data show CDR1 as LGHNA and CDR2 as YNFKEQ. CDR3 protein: CASSQDTREAANTGELFF. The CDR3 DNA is TGTGCCAGCAGCCAAGATACGCGGGAGGCGGCGAACACCGGGGAGCTGTTTTTT.

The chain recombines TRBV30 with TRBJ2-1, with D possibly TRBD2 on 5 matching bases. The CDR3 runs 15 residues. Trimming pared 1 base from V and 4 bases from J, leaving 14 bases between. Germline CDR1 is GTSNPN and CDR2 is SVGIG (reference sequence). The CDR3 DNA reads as TGTGCCTGGAGTGCCGGACTCACCTTATACAATGAGCAGTTCTTC. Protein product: CAWSAGLTLYNEQFF.

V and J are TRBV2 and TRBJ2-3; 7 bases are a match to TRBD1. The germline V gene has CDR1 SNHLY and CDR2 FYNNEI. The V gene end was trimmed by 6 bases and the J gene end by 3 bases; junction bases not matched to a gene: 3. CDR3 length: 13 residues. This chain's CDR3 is CASSGTVTDTQYF. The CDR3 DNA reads TGTGCCAGCAGCGGGACAGTAACAGATACGCAGTATTTT.

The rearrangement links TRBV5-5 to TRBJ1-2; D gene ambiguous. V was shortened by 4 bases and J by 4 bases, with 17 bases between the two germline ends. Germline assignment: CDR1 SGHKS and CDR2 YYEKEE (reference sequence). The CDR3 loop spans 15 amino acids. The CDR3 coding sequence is TGTGCCAGCAGCCCAAACCGGCCGGGATCCTATGGCTACACCTTC. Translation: CASSPNRPGSYGYTF.